One sample yielded the 29 T cell receptor beta chains listed below, sequenced in a study of blood T cell repertoires in COVID-19. TCRdb keeps only in-frame clones here, not all; method: immunoSEQ multiplex PCR. The sample carries 200,000 to 250,000 clones, around 80% recorded once. The sample comprised peripheral blood. The receptors were gathered from a human donor in a cohort sampled during active COVID-19.

In DNA, the CDR3 is TGCAGCGTAGCCGGACAAGCTGAAGCTTTCTTT. Amino acid sequence: CSVAGQAEAFF. The chain is built from TRBV29-1 and TRBJ1-1; possible D gene TRBD1, 5 bases. The ends were cut back, 6 bases at V and 6 bases at J, with 11 bases in the middle. The CDR3 is made up of 11 amino acids. Per germline, CDR1 SQVTM and CDR2 ANQGSEA.

The genes are TRBV11-2 and TRBJ1-1; TRBD1 is a possible D gene (5 bases). Looked up from germline, CDR1 is SGHAT and CDR2 is FQNNGV. This CDR3 region has 14 residues. The V end was cut by 3 bases, the J end by 1 base, with 9 bases between. The CDR3 region has the DNA TGTGCCAGCAGCTTCCTCAGGGCGAACACTGAAGCTTTCTTT. Its translation is CASSFLRANTEAFF.

As concerns this clone: At one boundary the junction diverges from the germline segment, which might be a read error. The chain has TRBV9 and TRBJ2-1, with 8 bases matching TRBD1. From germline, CDR1 is SGDLS and CDR2 YYNGEE. This CDR3 is 15 amino acids long. The CDR3 DNA reads TGTGCCAGCAGCGCAGGGACAGGAGAGTACAGTGAGCAGTTCTTC. Its translation is CASSAGTGEYSEQFF.

The chain uses TRBV7-2 and TRBJ2-7; D may be TRBD1 (7 bases). V lost 5 bases to trimming and J lost 7 bases, with 18 bases between them. The V gene's germline CDR1 is SGHTA and CDR2 FQGNSA. This CDR3 spans 14 amino acids. The CDR3 region is CASSVQGGPIEQYF. In nucleotides, the CDR3 is TGTGCCAGCAGCGTCCAGGGGGGACCGATTGAGCAGTACTTC.

This clone came up once. This chain links TRBV19 with TRBJ2-7, with D tentatively TRBD2 (6 bases). Germline CDR1 reads LNHDA; CDR2 reads SQIVND (reference sequence). This CDR3 spans 13 amino acids. V was clipped by 0 bases and J by 6 bases, with 9 bases between them. The CDR3 DNA reads TGTGCCAGTAGTATAGAGGGGGGAGGCGAGCAGTACTTC. This gives the protein CASSIEGGGEQYF. The full variable domain, completed using reference TRBV19 and TRBJ2-7, is DGGITQSPKYLFRKEGQNVTLSCEQNLNHDAMYWYRQDPGQGLRLIYYSQIVNDFQKGDIAEGYSVSREKKESFPLTVTSAQKNPTAFYLCASSIEGGGEQYFGPGTRLTVT.

V usage is TRBV29-1 and J usage is TRBJ2-5, with unresolved D. Trimming removed 5 bases from V and 1 base from J, with 8 bases in between. The germline gives CDR1 SQVTM, CDR2 ANQGSEA. The CDR3 runs 12 residues. This chain's CDR3 is CSVLIPQETQYF. The CDR3 nucleotides read TGCAGCGTTCTTATCCCCCAAGAGACCCAGTACTTC.

The chain has TRBV2 and TRBJ2-1, with 8 bases lining up with TRBD2. Germline lookup yields CDR1 SNHLY and CDR2 FYNNEI. V was pared by 11 bases and J by 3 bases, with 9 bases of the junction left unmatched. The CDR3 totals 14 residues. CDR3 protein: CAGISGIIYNEQFF. The DNA of the CDR3 is TGTGCCGGGATTAGCGGGATCATCTACAATGAGCAGTTCTTC.

About this clone: The sample has other DNA sequences that encode this CDR3 too. J is TRBJ2-2 and V is TRBV27; TRBD1 might be the D (5 bases). The V end was cut by 2 bases, the J end by 7 bases, with 5 bases between. The CDR3 length is 12 residues. Germline CDR1 and CDR2: MNHEY and SMNVEV (reference sequence). This chain's CDR3 is CASSLRGGELFF. As DNA, the CDR3 is TGTGCCAGCAGTTTAAGGGGCGGGGAGCTGTTTTTT.

The chain has TRBV5-4 and TRBJ1-3; the D gene is possibly TRBD1 (5 bases). V lost 6 bases, J lost 0 bases, and 13 bases lay in between. The CDR3 covers 15 residues. From germline, CDR1 is SGHNT and CDR2 YYREEE (reference sequence). CDR3 residues: CASTSGGISGNTIYF. In DNA, the CDR3 is TGTGCCAGCACCTCCGGGGGGATCTCTGGAAACACCATATATTTT.

V and J are TRBV5-1 and TRBJ2-1; 13 bases align to TRBD2. The CDR3 totals 15 residues. With 2 bases clipped from V and 8 bases from J, the junction kept 4 bases outside the gene matches. The germline V gene encodes CDR1 SGHRS and CDR2 YFSETQ. The CDR3 loop reads CASSFGLAGVDEQFF. CDR3 bases: TGCGCCAGCAGCTTCGGACTAGCGGGGGTAGATGAGCAGTTCTTC.

The chain has TRBV19 and TRBJ2-1; 10 bases match TRBD1. Trimming at V came to 1 base and at J to 7 bases, leaving 10 bases not matched to a gene. The germline V gene encodes CDR1 LNHDA and CDR2 SQIVND (reference sequence). This CDR3 is built from 17 residues. This CDR3 is CASSIGRTGGTRNEQFF. For the CDR3, the DNA is TGTGCCAGTAGTATAGGTAGGACAGGGGGTACTCGGAATGAGCAGTTCTTC.

V is TRBV27 and J is TRBJ2-7, with 7 nucleotides matching TRBD1. This CDR3 is built from 16 residues. The V and J ends lost 0 bases and 4 bases, in that order; junction bases with no gene match: 9. Germline V CDR1 and CDR2: MNHEY, SMNVEV (reference sequence). The CDR3 loop is CASSLSTGSLDYEQYF. CDR3 DNA sequence: TGTGCCAGCAGTTTATCGACAGGGTCCCTAGATTACGAGCAGTACTTC.

The V gene is TRBV2, the J gene TRBJ2-5, with 13 bases lining up with TRBD2. Trimming took 7 bases from V and 1 from J; bases not matched to a gene: 3. The CDR3 is made up of 15 amino acids. CDR1 is SNHLY and CDR2 is FYNNEI in the germline V gene. The CDR3 protein is CASTGLAGVQETQYF. CDR3 DNA: TGTGCCAGCACCGGACTAGCGGGGGTCCAAGAGACCCAGTACTTC.

The chain links TRBV6-5 to TRBJ2-7; 10 bases line up with TRBD1. The V gene end was trimmed by 6 bases and the J gene end by 6 bases; junction bases not matched to a gene: 8. CDR1 and CDR2 from the germline V gene are MNHEY and SVGAGI. This CDR3 comprises 14 residues. Here the CDR3 DNA reads TGTGCCAGCAGCCAGACAGGGGGCACGTTCGAGCAGTACTTC. Encoded protein: CASSQTGGTFEQYF.

V usage is TRBV4-1 and J usage is TRBJ2-1; 7 bases agree with TRBD1. Losses at the gene ends were 0 bases for V and 4 bases for J; bases not matched to a gene: 21. This CDR3 has 21 amino acids. Germline V gene lookup returns CDR1 MGHRA and CDR2 YSYEKL. CDR3: CASSQERDRIKGARLYNEQFF. CDR3 nucleotide sequence: TGCGCCAGCAGCCAAGAGCGAGACAGGATAAAGGGGGCGCGATTATACAATGAGCAGTTCTTC.

The chain combines TRBV5-1 with TRBJ2-1; tentatively, D is TRBD2 (6 bases). This CDR3 comprises 14 residues. V was trimmed by 1 base and J by 7 bases, leaving 12 bases between them. CDR1 is SGHRS, CDR2 YFSETQ, per germline. This chain's CDR3 is CASSLRDWTNEQFF. In nucleotides, the CDR3 is TGCGCCAGCAGCTTGCGGGACTGGACAAATGAGCAGTTCTTC.

The rearrangement joins TRBV15 to TRBJ2-3, with 7 positions matching TRBD1. Germline loops: CDR1 LNHNV, CDR2 YYDKDF (reference sequence). CDR3 length: 14 residues. V gave up 7 bases and J gave up 4 bases; unmatched junction bases: 8. The CDR3 here is CATNSGGDADTQYF. The CDR3 bases are TGTGCCACCAACTCAGGGGGTGATGCAGATACGCAGTATTTT.

The chain is built from TRBV7-6 and TRBJ2-5; 12 bases align to TRBD2. The CDR3 runs 16 residues. Germline-derived CDR1 and CDR2 are SGHVS and FNYEAQ. After removal of 5 bases from V and 4 bases from J, the junction contained 8 bases not matched to a gene. Here the CDR3 reads CASSARGTSGRETQYF. The CDR3 DNA is TGTGCCAGCAGCGCCAGAGGGACTAGCGGGCGAGAGACCCAGTACTTC.

The chain carries TRBV27 and TRBJ2-5, with TRBD2 identical over 8 bases. The junction had 4 bases not matched to a gene; V was cut back by 4 bases and J by 0 bases. Looked up from germline, CDR1 is MNHEY and CDR2 is SMNVEV (reference sequence). CDR3 length: 15 amino acids. CDR3: CASSSSSGYQETQYF. The CDR3, as DNA: TGTGCCAGCAGTTCCTCTAGCGGGTACCAAGAGACCCAGTACTTC.

CDR3 bases: TGTGCCAGCAGTCCTAGGGCTAGCGGGACTGGGGCCAACGTCCTGACTTTC. Residues: CASSPRASGTGANVLTF. The chain recombines TRBV28 with TRBJ2-6; the match to TRBD2 covers 9 bases. V lost 5 bases to trimming and J lost 2 bases; unmatched junction nucleotides: 7. Germline CDR1 MDHEN, CDR2 SYDVKM. This CDR3 spans 17 amino acids.

The chain employs TRBV4-1 and TRBJ2-3; 7 bases are a match to TRBD2. Germline V gene sequence: CDR1 MGHRA, CDR2 YSYEKL. The CDR3 length is 19 residues. V trimming: 0 bases; J trimming: 0 bases; junction bases outside the gene matches: 12. CDR3 sequence: CASSQDLSLAVPSTDTQYF. In nucleotides, the CDR3 is TGCGCCAGCAGCCAAGATCTGTCCCTAGCGGTACCTAGCACAGATACGCAGTATTTT.

The rearrangement joins TRBV6-1 to TRBJ2-5; 8 positions match TRBD1. J gave up 4 bases and V 7 bases, and 11 bases lay outside the gene matches. The germline gives CDR1 MNHNS, CDR2 SASEGT. CDR3 length equals 15 residues. The CDR3 nucleotides are TGTGCCAGCACCCTTCCTCAGGGGGCCCCAGAGACCCAGTACTTC. Its translation: CASTLPQGAPETQYF.

The chain has TRBV6-2 or TRBV6-3 and TRBJ1-6, with a weak D call TRBD1 (5 bases). V lost 6 bases to trimming and J lost 0 bases, with 15 bases between them. Germline V gives CDR1 MNHEY, CDR2 SVGEGT. The CDR3 spans 17 residues. Here the CDR3 DNA reads TGTGCCAGCAGCCGCGGACACCCGAGCTCCTATAATTCACCCCTCCACTTT. Translated, it gives CASSRGHPSSYNSPLHF.

This clone was found a few times. The chain employs TRBV9 and TRBJ2-1; 10 nucleotides agree with TRBD1. The CDR3 has 15 amino acids. Germline V gene data show CDR1 as SGDLS and CDR2 as YYNGEE. After removal of 0 bases from V and 9 bases from J, the junction contained 6 bases not matched to a gene. The CDR3 here is CASSVEDRGWSEQFF. The CDR3 coding sequence is TGTGCCAGCAGCGTAGAGGACAGGGGGTGGAGTGAGCAGTTCTTC.

The chain uses TRBV5-1 and TRBJ2-7; D possibly corresponds to TRBD2 (6 bases). V gave up 0 bases and J gave up 3 bases, with 10 bases separating them. CDR1 and CDR2 from the germline V gene are SGHRS and YFSETQ. CDR3 size: 14 residues. CDR3 amino acids: CASSLGRAYYEQYF. DNA for the CDR3: TGCGCCAGCAGCTTGGGGAGGGCCTACTACGAGCAGTACTTC.

The V gene is TRBV28, the J gene TRBJ2-3; D remains ambiguous. CDR1 and CDR2 from the germline V gene are MDHEN and SYDVKM. Between the trimmed V and J ends, which lost 6 bases and 0 bases, there was a span of 4 bases. This CDR3 has 12 residues. CDR3 coding DNA: TGTGCCAGCAGCCTTAGCACAGATACGCAGTATTTT. Amino acids: CASSLSTDTQYF.

This clone was detected a few times. The CDR3 region is CASSLEQNNSPLHF. The CDR3 nucleotides read TGTGCCAGCAGCTTGGAACAGAATAATTCACCCCTCCACTTT. The chain couples TRBV5-4 to TRBJ1-6; D is ambiguous. Germline V CDR1 and CDR2: SGHNT, YYREEE (reference sequence). CDR3 length: 14 amino acids. The V gene lost 0 bases and the J gene lost 5 bases, with 6 bases spanning the gap.

The chain combines TRBV21-1 with TRBJ2-2; TRBD2 is the table's D call and was not checked against the DNA. TRBV21-1 has pseudogene status. The CDR3 spans 16 residues. CDR3 loop: CASSKVGSANTGELFF. As DNA, the CDR3 is TGTGCCAGCAGCAAAGTTGGTAGCGCCAACACCGGGGAGCTGTTTTTT.

This chain uses TRBV7-9 with TRBJ2-7; possible D gene TRBD2, 6 bases. The V and J ends lost 1 base and 2 bases respectively, with 12 bases between them. Germline V gives CDR1 SEHNR, CDR2 FQNEAQ (reference sequence). CDR3 length equals 15 residues. CDR3 amino acids: CASSLEGGITYEQYF. The CDR3, as DNA: TGTGCCAGCAGCTTAGAGGGCGGGATCACCTACGAGCAGTACTTC.